The clone carrying this TCR beta chain was observed many times. The antigen remains unidentified. Each cDNA molecule in the library carried unique molecular identifiers. TCRdb analysed the RACE reads with MiXCR anew, one entry per CDR3 protein. The data show about 51,000 distinct CDR3 sequences, with 9.4% seen just once and 11% to 15% held by the top ten. The record originates from a study of human T cells and chemical hapten exposure. Background on the study: It was small differences in pooled library volume that mainly caused per-sample TCR yields to vary.

The CDR3 runs to 14 residues. V shed 5 bases, J shed 2 bases, and the junction held 5 bases outside the gene matches. CDR1 and CDR2 from the germline V gene are MNHEY and SVGEGT. Time point of the sample: pre-sensitization, week 0. Treatment here: therapeutic diphenylcyclopropenone sensitization with weekly scalp DPC. Study outcomes and limitations: The study found expanded TCRs formed significantly more large CDR3 similarity clusters than controls.

The specimen was whole blood, collected in connection with sensitization to the hapten diphenylcyclopropenone (DPC). The source is a woman aged 40 to 50 with alopecia areata. Some clones in this sample may be carry-over from other donors' samples. V is TRBV6-2 or TRBV6-3 and J is TRBJ2-7, with 8 bases that match TRBD1. CDR3 nucleotides: TGTGCCAGCAGTCCCTGGACAGGGACCTACGAGCAGTACTTC. It specifies CASSPWTGTYEQYF.